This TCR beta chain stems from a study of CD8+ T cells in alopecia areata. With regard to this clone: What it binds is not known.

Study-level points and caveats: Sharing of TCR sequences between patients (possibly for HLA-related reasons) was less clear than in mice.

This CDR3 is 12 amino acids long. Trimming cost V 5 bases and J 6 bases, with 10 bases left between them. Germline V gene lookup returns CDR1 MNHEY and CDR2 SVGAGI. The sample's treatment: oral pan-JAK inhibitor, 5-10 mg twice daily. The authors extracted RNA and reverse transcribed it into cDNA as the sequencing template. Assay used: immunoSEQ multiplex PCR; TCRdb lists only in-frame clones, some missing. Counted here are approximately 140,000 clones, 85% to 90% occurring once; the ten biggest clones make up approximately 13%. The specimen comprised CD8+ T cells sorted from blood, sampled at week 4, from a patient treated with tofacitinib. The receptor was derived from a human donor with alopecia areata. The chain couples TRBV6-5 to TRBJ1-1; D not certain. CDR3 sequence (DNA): TGTGCCAGCAGTCATACTGGGCCTGAAGCTTTCTTT. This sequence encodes CASSHTGPEAFF.